What follows describes a single T cell receptor (beta chain). Its antigen remains unidentified. Germline-derived CDR1 and CDR2 are SGHRS and YFSETQ. This CDR3 has 13 amino acids. V was clipped by 3 bases and J by 4 bases; unmatched bases: 0. This record belongs to a study of T cell responses to AZD1222 COVID-19 vaccine. General study findings and limits: AZD1222 recipients seropositive at baseline numbered only six or seven.

TCRdb's copy holds only in-frame clones and misses some; the assay was immunoSEQ multiplex PCR. The sample includes roughly 130,000 clones, about 85% of them seen just once. V and J are TRBV5-1 and TRBJ2-2, with 7 positions matching TRBD1. The specimen comprised peripheral blood, sampled on day 0 of AZD1222 vaccination. The clonotype originates from an adult in good health. The CDR3 here is CASSWDSTGELFF. The CDR3 bases are TGCGCCAGCAGCTGGGACAGCACCGGGGAGCTGTTTTTT.